This is a list of T cell receptor beta chains from one sample in a study of blood T cell repertoires in COVID-19. Clones were read by immunoSEQ multiplex PCR, and TCRdb kept only the in-frame ones, dropping some. The sample has hundreds of thousands of clones, 88% seen once. Sequenced material: PBMCs or T cells enriched from blood (not recorded which). These receptors came from a woman aged 18-29 years who had been exposed to COVID-19. The CDR3 runs from the conserved cysteine through the conserved F or W. Fields, in order: V gene, clone size, J gene, D gene, CDR3 protein, CDR3 DNA. The D gene is left open where the match is weak. Rows give clone size only sometimes, using once, few, many, or a class for an expanded clone.

TRBV27	.	TRBJ1-6	.	CASSPLGGSSYNSPLHF	TGTGCCAGCAGTCCCCTAGGAGGGAGCTCCTATAATTCACCCCTCCACTTT
TRBV28	.	TRBJ1-2	.	CASSLFGGTHSF	TGTGCCAGCAGTTTATTTGGAGGGACTCATTCCTTC
TRBV7-8	.	TRBJ1-2	.	CAGGDGNVYGYTF	TGTGCCGGAGGGGATGGGAACGTCTATGGCTACACCTTC
TRBV20-1	.	TRBJ2-7	TRBD2	CSASLRSSGTLDEQYF	TGCAGTGCTAGTCTCCGGTCTAGCGGGACCCTCGACGAGCAGTACTTC
TRBV19	few	TRBJ1-6	.	CASTGSDLNSPLHF	TGTGCCAGTACAGGTTCAGATCTTAATTCACCCCTCCACTTT
TRBV10-1	.	TRBJ2-2	.	CASSFRGAPGELFF	TGCGCCAGCAGTTTTAGGGGTGCGCCTGGGGAGCTGTTTTTT
TRBV2	.	TRBJ1-6	TRBD1	CASGTENSPLHF	TGTGCCAGCGGGACAGAGAATTCACCCCTCCACTTT
TRBV18	.	TRBJ1-4	.	CASSLTPGGTNEKLFF	TGTGCCAGCTCACTAACCCCGGGGGGAACTAATGAAAAACTGTTTTTT
TRBV28	once	TRBJ1-5	TRBD1	CASRPRGTVNQPQHF	TGTGCCAGCCGTCCTAGGGGGACAGTAAATCAGCCCCAGCATTTT
TRBV19	.	TRBJ2-7	.	CASSIQAGGSYEQYF	TGTGCCAGTAGTATCCAGGCAGGGGGGTCCTACGAGCAGTACTTC
TRBV10-3	.	TRBJ2-7	.	CAISAPGRSPSSYEQYF	TGTGCCATCAGTGCGCCTGGAAGGAGCCCAAGCTCCTACGAGCAGTACTTC
TRBV3-1/TRBV3-2	few	TRBJ2-1	.	CASSQKGGEQFF	TGTGCCAGCAGCCAAAAGGGGGGGGAGCAGTTCTTC
TRBV3-1/TRBV3-2	.	TRBJ1-4	.	CASSQNRHNEKLFF	TGTGCCAGCAGCCAAAACAGGCATAATGAAAAACTGTTTTTT
TRBV19	.	TRBJ1-6	TRBD1	CASSMATGQLYNSPLHF	TGTGCCAGTAGTATGGCGACGGGACAGCTTTATAATTCACCCCTCCACTTT
TRBV4-2	once	TRBJ1-4	.	CASSQEGAGWGKLFF	TGTGCCAGCAGCCAAGAGGGCGCGGGATGGGGAAAACTGTTTTTT
TRBV11-2	.	TRBJ2-5	.	CASSLVLGSQETQYF	TGTGCCAGCAGCTTAGTCCTAGGCAGTCAAGAGACCCAGTACTTC
TRBV4-3	.	TRBJ2-1	TRBD2	CASSQEGPGLAASYNEQFF	TGCGCCAGCAGCCAAGAAGGCCCGGGACTAGCGGCCTCCTACAATGAGCAGTTCTTC
TRBV19	.	TRBJ2-7	TRBD2	CASSETSGSLGEQYF	TGTGCCAGTAGTGAGACTAGCGGGAGCTTGGGGGAGCAGTACTTC
TRBV6-5	.	TRBJ1-1	TRBD1	CASSYQQGFATEAFF	TGTGCCAGCAGTTACCAACAGGGGTTTGCGACTGAAGCTTTCTTT
TRBV18	.	TRBJ2-1	TRBD1	CASSPPGQGSPNEQFF	TGTGCCAGCTCACCACCGGGACAGGGGTCGCCCAATGAGCAGTTCTTC
TRBV28	.	TRBJ1-1	TRBD1	CASSAMGQGGTEAFF	TGTGCCAGCAGCGCAATGGGACAGGGGGGGACTGAAGCTTTCTTT
TRBV3-1/TRBV3-2	.	TRBJ1-6	.	CASSRSSNSPLHF	TGTGCCAGCAGCCGAAGTAGTAATTCACCCCTCCACTTT
TRBV3-1/TRBV3-2	.	TRBJ2-7	.	CASSQGISRSEQYF	TGTGCCAGCAGCCAAGGAATCTCGCGGTCGGAGCAGTACTTC
TRBV9	.	TRBJ2-1	TRBD1	CASSPKGQGARNEQFF	TGTGCCAGCAGCCCAAAGGGACAGGGGGCGAGGAATGAGCAGTTCTTC
TRBV6-5	.	TRBJ1-5	.	CASSSQRGTAPTPQHF	TGTGCCAGCAGTTCCCAAAGGGGCACAGCCCCGACACCCCAGCATTTT
TRBV27	few	TRBJ2-7	TRBD2	CASRRTSRGDYEQYF	TGTGCCAGCAGGAGGACCTCGCGGGGGGACTACGAGCAGTACTTC